These 29 T cell receptor beta chains were all obtained from the same sample, sequenced in a study of T-cell reconstitution after alpha-beta-depleted transplantation in children. Preparation of the TCRbeta library used unique molecular identifiers. Via MiXCR, TCRdb re-called the PCR reads, giving one row per CDR3 protein. The table lists a few hundred thousand distinct CDR3 sequences, approximately 10% of them singletons, with less than 2.5% in the top ten. Sequencing was performed on PBMCs from the stem cell graft donor, taken from the stem cell graft. These receptors all stem from a human donor who donated a stem cell graft to a child with acute lymphoblastic leukemia.

The table lists this clonotype with many counts. CDR3 bases: TGTGCCATCAGTGGTGGCAGGGAGGCAGATACGCAGTATTTT. Residues: CAISGGREADTQYF. J is TRBJ2-3 and V is TRBV10-3; the D gene is possibly TRBD2 (6 bases). V was trimmed by 4 bases and J by 4 bases, leaving 12 bases between them. Germline loops: CDR1 ENHRY, CDR2 SYGVKD. This CDR3 has 14 residues.

This clonotype was seen at least ten times. The genes are TRBV9 and TRBJ2-5, with 12 bases fitting TRBD2. CDR1 is SGDLS and CDR2 is YYNGEE in the germline V gene. The CDR3 is made up of 16 amino acids. V lost 3 bases to trimming and J lost 4 bases; unmatched junction nucleotides: 7. In DNA, the CDR3 is TGTGCCAGCAGCGGAACACCGGGACTAGCGGGAGAGACCCAGTACTTC. Its protein is CASSGTPGLAGETQYF.

With respect to this clonotype: This may stem from a read error, because a much larger clone lies one nucleotide away. The rearrangement links TRBV12-3 or TRBV12-4 to TRBJ2-7; TRBD1 agrees at 11 bases. Trimming cost V 5 bases and J 8 bases; bases outside gene matches: 8. The CDR3 runs to 14 residues. CDR3 in amino acids: CASSPWTGGDKQYF. As DNA, the CDR3 is TGTGCCAGCAGTCCGTGGACAGGGGGCGACAAGCAGTACTTC.

This clonotype was counted a few times. The rearrangement joins TRBV11-2 to TRBJ2-3; 12 bases map to TRBD2. Trimming took 3 bases from V and 0 from J; bases not matched to a gene: 10. The CDR3 loop spans 19 amino acids. From germline, CDR1 is SGHAT and CDR2 FQNNGV. CDR3: CASSFFPSGRASSTDTQYF. CDR3 coding DNA: TGTGCCAGCAGCTTCTTTCCTAGCGGGAGGGCCTCTAGCACAGATACGCAGTATTTT.

The V call is TRBV3-1, the J call TRBJ1-4; no definite D call. Germline V gives CDR1 LGHDT, CDR2 YNNKEL (reference sequence). Deletions cut 2 bases from V and 11 bases from J, with 6 bases between. CDR3 size: 11 residues. This chain's CDR3 is CASSQNGKLFF. The CDR3 nucleotides are TGTGCCAGCAGCCAAAACGGGAAACTGTTTTTT.

This clonotype was seen a few times. The gene calls are TRBV25-1 and TRBJ2-1, with 13 bases matching TRBD2. Germline values: CDR1 MGHDK, CDR2 SYGVNS. Germline trimming cut 2 bases from V and 9 bases from J; bases unmatched to any gene: 7. The CDR3 has 16 amino acids. The CDR3 bases are TGTGCCAGCAGTGAACTAACTAGCGGGAGGGCCGGTGAGCAGTTCTTC. This sequence encodes CASSELTSGRAGEQFF.

In its sample, this clonotype was seen many times. The gene calls are TRBV5-1 and TRBJ2-4; TRBD1 matches at 7 bases. Germline CDR1 SGHRS, CDR2 YFSETQ. This CDR3 has 14 amino acids. V dropped 4 bases and J dropped 4; count of bases not matched to a gene: 5. The CDR3 nucleotides read TGCGCCAGCAGCCCACCGGACAGGAAAAACATTCAGTACTTC. Its protein product is CASSPPDRKNIQYF.

The gene calls are TRBV4-1 and TRBJ1-5, with D unclear. Trimming removed 1 base at V and 5 bases at J, with 6 bases between. Per the germline V gene, CDR1 is MGHRA and CDR2 is YSYEKL. The CDR3 runs 13 residues. The CDR3 is CASSQAPDQPQHF. For the CDR3, the DNA is TGCGCCAGCAGCCAAGCGCCGGATCAGCCCCAGCATTTT.

This clonotype has only a few counts. The chain is built from TRBV4-3 and TRBJ1-2; tentative D call: TRBD1 (5 bases). Germline CDR1 is LGHNA and CDR2 is YSLEER. CDR3 length: 15 amino acids. V lost 0 bases and J lost 8, with 16 bases in between. CDR3 nucleotides: TGCGCCAGCAGCCAAGATAGTGGGGGAGTACAGGGCTACACCTTC. Protein product: CASSQDSGGVQGYTF.

The V and J genes are TRBV12-3 or TRBV12-4 and TRBJ1-5, with 8 bases aligning to TRBD1. This CDR3 has 16 residues. V gave up 3 bases and J gave up 2 bases; unmatched junction bases: 6. DNA of the CDR3: TGTGCCAGCAGTTTCGACAGGGGAGGAGGCAATCAGCCCCAGCATTTT. It codes for CASSFDRGGGNQPQHF.

A few counts support this clonotype. This chain links TRBV7-2 with TRBJ2-3; 7 nucleotides line up with TRBD2. V shed 2 bases, J shed 6 bases, and the junction held 8 bases outside the gene matches. CDR1 is SGHTA, CDR2 FQGNSA, per germline. The CDR3 covers 15 residues. Here the CDR3 DNA reads TGTGCCAGCAGCTTAAGGGGAGGGGCGGGGGATACGCAGTATTTT. Its translation: CASSLRGGAGDTQYF.

This clonotype occurred a few times. This rearrangement joins TRBV20-1 to TRBJ2-3; 8 nucleotides align to TRBD2. This CDR3 comprises 17 residues. Germline V gives CDR1 DFQATT, CDR2 SNEGSKA (reference sequence). Losses at the gene ends were 0 bases for V and 4 bases for J; bases not matched to a gene: 12. The CDR3 coding sequence is TGCAGTGCTAGAGATGGGTACGGGAGGGCTGGGCCAGATACGCAGTATTTT. It encodes CSARDGYGRAGPDTQYF.

This clonotype appeared many times. Germline and junction disagree at one end, which may indicate a read error. V and J are TRBV29-1 and TRBJ1-2; tentative D call: TRBD1 (5 bases). In germline, CDR1 is SQVTM, CDR2 ANQGSEA. This CDR3 has 16 amino acids. DNA for the CDR3: TGCAGCGTTGAAGATCCAGCAGGGCCATCTCCGGGCCAAGACTTCTTC. Encoded protein: CSVEDPAGPSPGQDFF.

The chain has TRBV4-1 and TRBJ2-1; tentative D call: TRBD2 (6 bases). The V end was cut by 4 bases, the J end by 0 bases, with 16 bases between. The CDR3 runs to 17 residues. CDR1 is MGHRA and CDR2 is YSYEKL in the germline V gene. DNA for the CDR3: TGCGCCAGCAGCCCCCACGGTAGCGGTTCCTCCTACAATGAGCAGTTCTTC. This codes for CASSPHGSGSSYNEQFF.

This chain joins TRBV5-1 and TRBJ1-5; the match to TRBD1 covers 7 bases. This CDR3 spans 15 amino acids. Germline lookup yields CDR1 SGHRS and CDR2 YFSETQ. V was pared by 2 bases and J by 5 bases, with 7 bases of the junction left unmatched. CDR3 coding DNA: TGCGCCAGCAGCTTTGGGACAGATGATTATCAGCCCCAGCATTTT. This gives the protein CASSFGTDDYQPQHF.

This clonotype was seen a handful of times. This sequence joins TRBV27 and TRBJ2-2; 13 positions agree with TRBD2. This CDR3 has 17 residues. The V gene's germline CDR1 is MNHEY and CDR2 SMNVEV (reference sequence). After removal of 7 bases from V and 7 bases from J, the junction contained 12 bases not matched to a gene. Written as DNA, the CDR3 is TGTGCCAGCACCACTCTCCGGACTAGCGGGAGCTTCGGGGAGCTGTTTTTT. As protein: CASTTLRTSGSFGELFF.

The genes are TRBV5-1 and TRBJ2-1, with TRBD2 matching over 7 bases. Per germline, CDR1 SGHRS and CDR2 YFSETQ. The CDR3 has 16 residues. The ends lost 0 bases at V and 4 bases at J; junction bases unmatched: 7. The CDR3 DNA reads as TGCGCCAGCAGCTTGGAGGGGCGGGGGATTTACAATGAGCAGTTCTTC. This sequence encodes CASSLEGRGIYNEQFF.

This clonotype has only a few counts. The CDR3 loop reads CASSQDLIGTDTQYF. In nucleotides, the CDR3 is TGCGCCAGCAGCCAAGATCTCATCGGCACAGATACGCAGTATTTT. V gene TRBV4-3 combines with J gene TRBJ2-3; D remains unclear. Trimming shortened V by 0 bases and J by 1 base, and 8 bases separated the two germline ends. Germline assignment: CDR1 LGHNA and CDR2 YSLEER. The CDR3 length is 15 residues.

This clonotype was seen repeatedly, ten times or more. V usage is TRBV20-1 and J usage is TRBJ2-1, with D possibly matching TRBD2 (6 bases). CDR1 is DFQATT and CDR2 is SNEGSKA in the germline V gene (reference sequence). V was clipped by 1 base and J by 5 bases, with 9 bases between them. The CDR3 has 13 amino acids. The CDR3 nucleotides read TGCAGTGCTAGAGGCCTAGCGAACAATGAGCAGTTCTTC. Protein: CSARGLANNEQFF.

The chain recombines TRBV12-3 or TRBV12-4 with TRBJ2-1, with a possible D match to TRBD2 (5 bases). The CDR3 is 14 residues long. V lost 3 bases and J 6 bases, leaving 12 bases between the germline ends. CDR3 loop: CASSFLLVGNEQFF. CDR3 nucleotides: TGTGCCAGCAGTTTCTTACTAGTCGGCAATGAGCAGTTCTTC.

The chain recombines TRBV7-7 with TRBJ2-5, with 10 bases aligning to TRBD1. The CDR3 sequence is 15 residues long. Germline-derived CDR1 and CDR2 are SSHAT and FNYEAQ (reference sequence). In DNA, the CDR3 is TGTGCTAGCGGCCGGACAGGGGGAGGGGGAGAGACCCAGTACTTC. It encodes CASGRTGGGGETQYF.

The chain recombines TRBV14 with TRBJ2-2, with 12 bases identical to TRBD2. CDR1 is SGHDN, CDR2 FVKESK, per germline. V lost 0 bases to trimming and J lost 3 bases; unmatched junction nucleotides: 23. This CDR3 has 24 amino acids. The CDR3 nucleotides read TGTGCCAGCAGCCAAGATCCTCTGCTCTTATATCGGGGACTAGCGGGTCACTACACCGGGGAGCTGTTTTTT. It encodes CASSQDPLLLYRGLAGHYTGELFF.

This clonotype was observed a handful of times. V and J are TRBV7-2 and TRBJ1-2, with TRBD1 identical over 8 bases. Losses at the gene ends were 1 base for V and 4 bases for J; bases not matched to a gene: 11. The length of the CDR3 is 17 residues. Germline CDR1 is SGHTA and CDR2 is FQGNSA. This CDR3 is CASSLGDRIFASYGYTF. CDR3 sequence (DNA): TGTGCCAGCAGCTTAGGGGACAGGATCTTCGCCTCCTATGGCTACACCTTC.

The table lists this clonotype with a few counts. V and J are TRBV5-1 and TRBJ2-1, with a weak D call TRBD2 (6 bases). Per the germline V gene, CDR1 is SGHRS and CDR2 is YFSETQ. Between the trimmed V and J ends, which lost 5 bases and 4 bases, there was a span of 10 bases. This CDR3 is built from 13 residues. The CDR3, as DNA: TGCGCCAGCAGAATCGGGGGTTACAATGAGCAGTTCTTC. Translation gives CASRIGGYNEQFF.

About this clonotype itself: At one of its ends the junction is not consistent with the germline gene, which may arise from a read error. The rearrangement joins TRBV7-8 to TRBJ2-1, with 14 bases identical to TRBD2. The length of the CDR3 is 15 residues. CDR1 is SGHVS, CDR2 FQNEAQ, per germline. CDR3 in amino acids: CASSSGLAGGPNGLF. The CDR3, as DNA: TGTGCCAGCAGCTCCGGACTAGCGGGAGGCCCCAACGGGCTTTTC.

V gene TRBV7-2 combines with J gene TRBJ1-3; 7 positions match TRBD1. Unmatched junction bases numbered 6, after V lost 5 bases and J lost 2 bases. CDR3 length: 15 residues. Germline loops: CDR1 SGHTA, CDR2 FQGNSA. This CDR3 reads CASSPTQGPGNTIYF. CDR3 bases: TGTGCCAGCAGCCCAACACAGGGGCCTGGAAACACCATATATTTT.

V and J are TRBV29-1 and TRBJ2-1; 13 nucleotides align to TRBD2. Germline CDR1 and CDR2: SQVTM and ANQGSEA. The trim removed 3 bases at V and 3 bases at J, leaving 11 bases unmatched. The CDR3 length is 18 residues. CDR3 sequence reads: CSVERGTSGAVLYNEQFF. The DNA for the CDR3 is TGCAGCGTTGAGCGCGGGACTAGCGGGGCGGTCCTCTACAATGAGCAGTTCTTC.

The chain has TRBV21-1 and TRBJ2-5; TRBD2, the table's D call, was not compared with the DNA. TRBV21-1 is a known pseudogene. CDR3 length equals 15 residues. The chain's CDR3 is CASSKGEREEGTQYF. The DNA for the CDR3 is TGTGCCAGCAGCAAAGGAGAGCGGGAGGAGGGGACCCAGTACTTC.

This clonotype came up many times. The chain uses TRBV7-6 and TRBJ2-1, with 10 bases lining up with TRBD2. CDR1 and CDR2 (germline): SGHVS, FNYEAQ. This CDR3 has 15 amino acids. Germline trimming cut 1 base from V and 8 bases from J; bases unmatched to any gene: 5. The CDR3 loop is CASSLGSGRAHEQFF. CDR3 coding DNA: TGTGCCAGCAGCTTAGGAAGCGGGAGGGCTCATGAGCAGTTCTTC.